These 20 T cell receptor beta chains were sequenced from one sample in a study of blood T cell repertoires in COVID-19. The data were produced by immunoSEQ multiplex PCR, yet TCRdb's version contains in-frame clones alone and is incomplete. There are roughly 250,000 clones in the sample; about 90% occur only once, and 0.85% to 0.95% lies in the top ten. The sequenced material came from PBMCs or T cells enriched from blood (not recorded which). Receptors originate from a middle-aged man who had been exposed to COVID-19.

This clone showed up just once. V gene TRBV11-2 combines with J gene TRBJ2-7; 10 bases fit TRBD1. The germline CDR1 and CDR2 sequences are SGHAT and FQNNGV. The CDR3 has 16 residues. With V trimmed by 4 bases and J by 4 bases, 10 bases remained unmatched. Here the CDR3 reads CASSSPRDRGGYEQYV. As DNA, the CDR3 is TGTGCCAGCAGCTCACCCAGGGACAGGGGAGGGTACGAGCAGTACGTC.

The chain combines TRBV4-2 with TRBJ2-7, with D possibly TRBD2 on 5 matching bases. V was clipped by 0 bases and J by 3 bases, with 12 bases between them. The CDR3 consists of 15 residues. Germline V gene sequence: CDR1 LGHNA, CDR2 YNFKEQ. The CDR3 DNA sequence: TGTGCCAGCAGCCAAGAACCTCAGGAGGACTACGAGCAGTACTTC. Translation gives CASSQEPQEDYEQYF.

The chain combines TRBV7-2 with TRBJ1-4; the D gene is possibly TRBD1 (6 bases). Germline CDR1 reads SGHTA; CDR2 reads FQGNSA. The V end lost 1 base, the J end lost 4 bases, and 19 bases lay between the germline ends. CDR3 size: 18 residues. Written as DNA, the CDR3 is TGTGCCAGCAGCTTAGAGAACTTTCGTACAGGGCGTAATGAAAAACTGTTTTTT. It translates to CASSLENFRTGRNEKLFF.

V gene TRBV9 combines with J gene TRBJ1-2; possibly TRBD1 for D (6 bases). The CDR3 spans 14 residues. V gave up 4 bases and J gave up 3 bases, with 13 bases separating them. Germline V gives CDR1 SGDLS, CDR2 YYNGEE. The CDR3 DNA sequence: TGTGCCAGCAGCCCACAGGGTGGGGACTATGGCTACACCTTC. Translation: CASSPQGGDYGYTF.

This chain joins TRBV9 and TRBJ2-1; TRBD2 matches 9 bases. Trimming at V came to 3 bases and at J to 2 bases, leaving 6 bases not matched to a gene. This CDR3 spans 16 amino acids. Germline V gene sequence: CDR1 SGDLS, CDR2 YYNGEE. CDR3: CASSELAGVTYNEQFF. CDR3 bases: TGTGCCAGCAGCGAATTAGCGGGAGTAACCTACAATGAGCAGTTCTTC.

The chain couples TRBV6-1 to TRBJ1-1; D is perhaps TRBD1 (6 bases). Trimming removed 3 bases at V and 8 bases at J, with 10 bases between. This CDR3 comprises 12 residues. The germline CDR1 and CDR2 sequences are MNHNS and SASEGT. The CDR3 loop reads CASSDFRGEAFF. For the CDR3, the DNA is TGTGCCAGCAGTGATTTTAGGGGGGAAGCTTTCTTT.

CDR3 nucleotide sequence: TGTGCCAGCTCACCACGGGCCCCCGGGGAGCTGTTTTTT. Translated, it gives CASSPRAPGELFF. This chain joins TRBV18 and TRBJ2-2; D gene unclear. V shed 1 base and J shed 6 bases, with 6 bases lying between them. Germline CDR1 reads KGHSH; CDR2 reads LQKENI. There are 13 residues in the CDR3.

The chain recombines TRBV30 with TRBJ1-6; D gene unclear. V was clipped by 0 bases and J by 10 bases, with 19 bases between them. This CDR3 region has 16 residues. From germline, CDR1 is GTSNPN and CDR2 SVGIG (reference sequence). The chain's CDR3 is CAWSVLVGGLSSPLHF. In DNA, the CDR3 is TGTGCCTGGAGTGTACTCGTAGGAGGTTTATCCTCACCCCTCCACTTT. Looking up the rest from reference TRBV30 and TRBJ1-6 gives the full variable domain: SQTIHQWPATLVQPVGSPLSLECTVEGTSNPNLYWYRQAAGRGLQLLFYSVGIGQISSEVPQNLSASRPQDRQFILSSKKLLLSDSGFYLCAWSVLVGGLSSPLHFGNGTRLTVT.

V and J are TRBV6-5 and TRBJ1-2; D unresolved. V shed 3 bases and J shed 8 bases, with 16 bases lying between them. Germline loops: CDR1 MNHEY, CDR2 SVGAGI. This CDR3 has 14 amino acids. Written as DNA, the CDR3 is TGTGCCAGCAGTTATGATAGGAGGGCCGGCGGCTACACCTTC. Translating gives CASSYDRRAGGYTF.

The chain couples TRBV24-1 to TRBJ2-1, with D possibly matching TRBD1 (6 bases). CDR1 and CDR2 from the germline V gene are KGHDR and SFDVKD. Trimming removed 5 bases from V and 4 bases from J, with 17 bases in between. The CDR3 loop spans 16 amino acids. The DNA of the CDR3 is TGTGCCACCAGTGTCCTGCTGGGGGCGGGTTACAATGAGCAGTTCTTC. Encoded protein: CATSVLLGAGYNEQFF.

The chain combines TRBV11-2 with TRBJ1-2; no firm D call. CDR1 is SGHAT and CDR2 is FQNNGV in the germline V gene. The V end lost 5 bases, the J end lost 0 bases, and 10 bases lay between the germline ends. The CDR3 is 14 amino acids. DNA of the CDR3: TGTGCCAGCAGCCCCCGAGGTACTAACTATGGCTACACCTTC. Protein: CASSPRGTNYGYTF.

This chain links TRBV9 with TRBJ1-1; 8 nucleotides match TRBD1. CDR1 SGDLS and CDR2 YYNGEE come from the germline V gene. V lost 3 bases to trimming and J lost 6 bases; unmatched junction nucleotides: 7. The CDR3 runs to 14 residues. As DNA, the CDR3 is TGTGCCAGCAGCGCTCGACAGGGGTCGGCTGAAGCTTTCTTT. This translates into CASSARQGSAEAFF.

V and J are TRBV5-1 and TRBJ1-1; the D is unclear. The CDR3 is 15 residues long. CDR1 is SGHRS and CDR2 is YFSETQ in the germline V gene. Trimming left V 3 bases short and J 4 bases short, with 16 bases between. The CDR3 DNA sequence: TGCGCCAGCAGCTGGGGTCCGGGGTGGAGCACTGAAGCTTTCTTT. Protein sequence: CASSWGPGWSTEAFF.

J is TRBJ2-1 and V is TRBV10-2, with D possibly being TRBD2 (6 bases). CDR3 length equals 14 residues. The germline gives CDR1 WSHSY, CDR2 SAAADI. Trimming cost V 6 bases and J 4 bases, with 13 bases left between them. CDR3 sequence (DNA): TGCGCCAGCAGGGGGACTGATATATACAATGAGCAGTTCTTC. Amino acid sequence: CASRGTDIYNEQFF.

This clone was seen a few times. The chain uses TRBV6-6 and TRBJ1-2; 10 nucleotides line up with TRBD1. There are 14 residues in the CDR3. Germline V gives CDR1 MNHNY, CDR2 SVGAGI (reference sequence). J was trimmed by 4 bases and V by 4 bases; bases with no gene match: 3. The CDR3 DNA reads as TGTGCCAGCAGTTCGACAGGGGGCGGCTATGGCTACACCTTC. It specifies CASSSTGGGYGYTF.

The rearrangement joins TRBV3-1 (or the pseudogene TRBV3-2) to TRBJ2-2; D gene ambiguous. This CDR3 is built from 14 residues. The V end lost 4 bases, the J end lost 3 bases, and 9 bases lay between the germline ends. The V gene's germline CDR1 is LGHDT and CDR2 YNNKEL (reference sequence). The DNA for the CDR3 is TGTGCCAGCAGCCCCCCTTGGCACACCGGGGAGCTGTTTTTT. Amino acids: CASSPPWHTGELFF.

The V and J genes are TRBV28 and TRBJ2-5, with D possibly matching TRBD2 (5 bases). CDR1 and CDR2 from the germline V gene are MDHEN and SYDVKM. The CDR3 length is 12 residues. With 8 bases removed from V and 5 bases from J, the gap between germline ends came to 12 bases. The chain's CDR3 is CASSRGRETQYF. In DNA, the CDR3 is TGTGCCAGCTCCCGGGGAAGGGAGACCCAGTACTTC.

The V gene is TRBV4-1, the J gene TRBJ1-5; D is undetermined. Germline V lookup: CDR1 MGHRA, CDR2 YSYEKL. The CDR3 runs 15 residues. V was pared by 2 bases and J by 7 bases, with 15 bases between. CDR3 DNA sequence: TGCGCCAGCAGCCAAAATCCCTTCGTCGGGCAGCCCCAGCATTTT. Translated, it gives CASSQNPFVGQPQHF.

This clone was detected only a few times. Here the CDR3 DNA reads TGCAGTGCTAGTCGGGGGAGCTATAGCACAGATACGCAGTATTTT. It yields the protein CSASRGSYSTDTQYF. This rearrangement joins TRBV20-1 to TRBJ2-3, with a weak D call TRBD2 (6 bases). Germline V gives CDR1 DFQATT, CDR2 SNEGSKA (reference sequence). V gave up 3 bases and J gave up 0 bases, with 13 bases separating them. CDR3 length: 15 amino acids.

This chain joins TRBV6-5 and TRBJ2-1; possible D gene TRBD2, 5 bases. Trimming removed 4 bases from V and 0 bases from J, with 13 bases in between. Germline assignment: CDR1 MNHEY and CDR2 SVGAGI. The CDR3 extends over 16 amino acids. The CDR3 DNA sequence: TGTGCCAGCAGTTCCGCCCTAAGCGGCTCCTACAATGAGCAGTTCTTC. Protein: CASSSALSGSYNEQFF.